This T cell receptor (beta chain) was obtained from a study of cytomegalovirus exposure and HLA in healthy donors (dated by TCRdb to about 2017). In terms of the full investigation: According to an earlier analysis of 587 of the donors, 150 million to 200 million T cells yielded roughly 110 million unique TCR beta sequences and 276 Gb of sequence data. Rather than drawing on any new phenotypic data, the later analysis identified candidate immune exposures from TCR beta sequences and the way those sequences occurred across donors. About five DR-DQ haplotypes were treated as single units for association and clustering because of strong linkage in the cohort. Along with the roughly 670-subject first cohort, a separate validation cohort of around 110 different subjects was used. Among the approximately 420 genotyped donors, approximately 76% belonged to the genetic ancestry cluster associated with self-reported Caucasian donors. A later analysis re-analyzed previously published TCR beta repertoires from 666 donors and added high-resolution HLA genotyping to study TCR occurrence patterns. The number of donors typed differed by locus, with about 629-630 for A, B, C, DRB1 and DQB1, around 520 for DQA1, some 570 for DPA1, and over 400 for DPB1. In a later genetic analysis, genome-wide SNP genotypes for about three fifths of the roughly 670 donors were used, and that subset was treated as a discovery cohort. Alongside the repertoire data, information on donor age, sex, ethnicity and CMV serostatus was compiled. Every discovery cohort repertoire had been produced on one sequencing platform. HLA typing included class I and class II loci at four-digit resolution. High-throughput TCR immunosequencing, statistical association of individual TCRs with disease status, and machine learning were combined to predict cytomegalovirus infection status. The study aimed to test whether cataloging public T cell receptors could reveal signatures of past pathogen exposure. Across 300 to 400 genotyped donors of the cohort, an average of about 250,000 unique TCR beta nucleotide sequences per donor were sequenced, and roughly 17% of those sequences were non-productive. In an earlier analysis of roughly 580 of the donors, high-throughput TCR beta sequencing was used to judge whether each TCR beta V gene segment behaved as functional or pseudogenic. Approximately 300 gigabases of sequencing data and around 88 million unique TCR sequences made up an early release that covered nearly 650 HLA-typed donors. The study profiled the T cell repertoires of 666 subjects by immunosequencing and related them to cytomegalovirus serostatus. Overall study outcomes, separate from this receptor: Compared with the approximately 670-donor mean, donors in an Asian-associated ancestry cluster had fewer N-insertions in productive TCRs, according to a later genetic analysis. Correlated functional status among segregating V segments might reflect linkage disequilibrium, but an unknown experimental factor could not be ruled out. The study gave a list of some 150 TCR beta chains associated with cytomegalovirus. Specific HLA alleles were associated with over 15,000 TCR beta sequences at a false discovery rate of 0.05 in a later analysis. In vitro tests confirmed that a few of the cytomegalovirus-associated TCR beta chains recognize cytomegalovirus antigens. According to a later analysis, most CMV-associated TCR beta chains appeared to be HLA-restricted, and the HLA associations seemed to be driven largely by CMV exposure. Because HLA typing was missing for some donors at each locus, association tests included only the typed subset. V-gene and J-gene trimming of TCR beta chains was associated with a missense DCLRE1C variant in a later genetic analysis, and the association was replicated in an independent cohort. A further reported finding was that TCR beta sequences accurately predicted the HLA-A and HLA-B alleles for most subjects in the first cohort. Only TCR beta chains were sequenced in this cohort, and the absence of alpha or paired-chain data limited detectable features. Roughly uniform sequencing depth across donors was assumed in presence/absence analyses, although this assumption may not hold. Compared with equally common non-associated chains, HLA-associated TCR beta chains in a later analysis were more clonally expanded and had lower generation probabilities. Some IMGT-functional V segments, including TRBV6-2 and TRBV6-3, could not be told apart with the 87-base-pair reads, so those segments were excluded. In an earlier analysis of approximately 590 of the donors, most TCR beta V segments appeared in productive rearrangements about 87% or about 30% of the time, broadly matching IMGT annotations. Because counts were too low, under 20 rarely observed V segments, including chromosome 9 orphons, were left out of the earlier analysis of 587 of the donors. Most TCR sequences were seen in very few donors, while some public TCRs were found in many individuals. According to a later analysis, TCR association rates differed among HLA loci, with DRB1 alleles showing the most associated TCRs and HLA-C alleles showing the fewest. It was suggested by the authors that the approach could potentially be generalized to other disease states and immunological phenotypes. A later analysis reported that several top co-occurrence clusters appeared linked to parvovirus B19, influenza, CMV and Epstein-Barr virus. The only immune exposure information available for the cohort was CMV serostatus. A group of highly shared sequence variants was considered likely to be a technical artifact of the sequencing pipeline. When HLA alleles, especially DR and DQ, strongly co-occurred, TCR associations were difficult to assign to individual alleles. Cytomegalovirus status was reported to be diagnosed by the classifier with high specificity and sensitivity in both the original and validation cohorts.

About this clone: Its recognized antigen is unknown. No clone much larger than this one lies a single base away; base qualities are absent.

The library came from the immunoSEQ multiplex PCR assay. A mixture of 60 forward primers for TCR Vbeta segments and 13 reverse primers for TCR Jbeta segments was used in the multiplex PCR. A multiplex PCR assay on genomic DNA amplified the CDR3 region of rearranged TCR beta genes. On the Illumina HiSeq System, the amplified TCR beta libraries were sequenced as 87-base-pair reads. The paper's processing steps were these. Across the 500 to 850 repertoires, a later analysis counted roughly 77 million unique TCR beta chains, approximately 10 million of which were shared by at least two donors. Raw reads were error-corrected and collapsed into unique sequences with a nearest-neighbor algorithm that merged closely related sequences to remove PCR and sequencing errors. To assign V, D and J gene segments, CDR3 sequences were aligned to IMGT reference sequences. For a sequence to be retained, at least a six-nucleotide match to both a V gene segment and a J gene segment was required. Rearrangements were classified as productive when the CDR3 lacked stop codons and remained in frame with V and J, and all other rearrangements were classified as non-productive. Following IMGT convention, CDR3 was defined as the stretch from the second conserved V-encoded cysteine up to the conserved J-encoded phenylalanine. Sequences without an unambiguous match to a single V gene segment were excluded from the earlier analysis of about 630 of the donors. In an earlier analysis of approximately 590 of the donors, V segments were called functional above 56.7% productive rearrangements and were called segregating when the between-donor standard deviation exceeded 5%. A statistical classification framework was built for diagnosing cytomegalovirus status from the catalog of TCR beta chain sequences. A later analysis assigned V and J genes by comparing TCR nucleotide sequences with IMGT/GENE-DB human TR gene sequences. Using the TCRdist pipeline, a later analysis assigned CDR3 sequences along with most-parsimonious VDJ recombination scenarios. A later analysis defined each TCR beta chain by its CDR3 amino acid sequence plus V-gene family, and excluded reads lacking a unique V-gene family. In a later analysis, 450 to 600 highly shared, low-generation-probability nucleotide sequences were removed to address suspected cross-contamination and a sequencing artifact. In a later analysis, a clonal expansion index for each public chain was calculated from normalized within-repertoire ranks of inferred template counts. Generation probabilities in a later analysis came from a VDJ recombination model fitted to out-of-frame rearrangements, and those results were checked against IGoR. In a later analysis, hypergeometric tests were used to score TCR-TCR, TCR-HLA and TCR-CMV co-occurrence, with a repertoire-size bias correction applied to TCR pairs. To estimate false discovery rates, a later analysis permuted the HLA or CMV assignments 20 times. In a later analysis, co-occurring TCRs were grouped using DBSCAN, and TCRdist sequence similarity was added for clustering within HLA-allele-positive subsets. Repertoires with fewer than 30,000 or more than 120,000 public chains, plus five repertoires with anomalous nucleotide sharing, were excluded from co-occurrence clustering. TCRdb retrieved this table from immuneACCESS and kept in-frame rearrangements only. Not all clones are present; in checked studies, unresolved V genes account for under half, and no reason is known for the remainder. That table furnishes V, J and clone size, whereas the DNA furnished D and trimming. Counted in this sample were 170,000 or so clones; about 80% of them appeared once. Less than 4.5% of the sample belongs to the ten largest clones.

In total, just over 650 healthy bone marrow donors made up the cohort. All cohort members were sampled while nominally healthy, although unrecorded immune exposures were likely present. The donor was CMV seropositive and was included in the group of 250 to 350 seropositive cohort members. A peripheral blood sample was collected from each donor, and TCR beta sequencing was performed on peripheral blood mononuclear cells. Genomic DNA was extracted from the blood cell samples with the Qiagen DNeasy Blood Extraction Kit. Its CDR3 holds 13 amino acids, cysteine through phenylalanine. Left in the record is the CDR3 DNA by itself, 39 bases read in frame from the first base. The CDR1 and CDR2 encoded by the germline V gene are SGHVS and FNYEAQ. V was cut back by 0 bases and J by 12 bases, leaving a gap of 12 bases between them.

The clonotype originates from a woman aged 60-70 years in good health and CMV-seropositive. Input material: PBMCs. The V and J segments used are TRBV7-6 and TRBJ2-4; TRBD2 is a weak D gene call, 5 bases matching. The nucleotides read TGTGCCAGCAGCTTAGCGGGAGATGTCAGTCAGTACTTC. It codes for CASSLAGDVSQYF.